This entry describes one TCR beta chain. Its antigen is still unknown. Per-base qualities were not stored, and no clone one base away is much larger. This record belongs to a study of CD4 T cells in lung cancer (dated by TCRdb to the late 2010s). As for the study more broadly: To find responses to candidate mutation-encoded neoepitopes, the study screened blood T cells from NSCLC patients and isolated neoantigen-specific CD4+ T-cell clones and TCRs. Lung adenocarcinoma or squamous cell carcinoma was present in the resected patients, who were aged 60 to 69 at blood donation and were mostly former smokers. The frequency of neoantigen-specific clonotypes in tumor resections, non-adjacent lung and cultured T-cell products was tracked by TCRB deep sequencing. Treatments the patients had received before donating blood included platinum chemotherapy, and some of the patients were given nivolumab or pembrolizumab. General findings and caveats noted by the study authors: IFNgamma-sorted cells included nonspecific IFNgamma producers of unknown purity, so expanded lines ranged from monoclonal to oligoclonal. Some blood-derived responses might reflect in vitro priming of naive T cells or cross-reactivity rather than memory responses to the cancer.

The cysteine opens and the phenylalanine closes a CDR3 of 14 amino acids. The kept DNA is CDR3 alone, 42 bases in frame from the first base. CDR1 and CDR2 were assigned from the germline V gene as SGHDT and YYEEEE. V is cut by 0 bases and J by 9 bases, and the space between the germline ends is 15 bases. The library was obtained by the immunoSEQ multiplex PCR assay. Qiagen DNeasy or QIAamp micro DNA kits were used to isolate DNA, and the Adaptive Biotechnology human TCRB sequencing kit was used to sequence TCRB. TCRB libraries were sequenced on an Illumina MiSeq. From the authors' description of their analysis: TCRB sequence data were analyzed using the kit provider's software, and tumor enrichment of clonotype templates was assessed with Fisher's exact test. Imported from immuneACCESS, the table was reduced by TCRdb to in-frame sequences with V and J called. These copies leave out some clones; in studies compared against another copy, an unresolved V gene accounts for under half, and the cause of the remainder is not known. V, J and clone size are taken as reported in that table, and D and trimming were inferred from the DNA itself. The table for this sample shows a few dozen clones.

PBMCs were stimulated with mutant 27-mer peptides plus IL21, IL7, IL15 and IL2 for over 10 days, then restimulated with peptide-pulsed autologous B cells. Live IFNgamma-secreting T cells were sorted by cytokine capture on a FACS Aria2 after restimulation with peptide-pulsed B cells. Sorted cells were expanded for roughly 13 to 20 days at limiting dilution, with around 3 or 9 cells per well, using irradiated allogeneic PBMCs, phytohemagglutinin and IL2. Either peripheral blood samples or leukapheresis products were collected from the patients. Antigen specificity of expanded lines was screened by IFNgamma ELISA against autologous B cells pulsed with mutant peptides.

Material: a CD4+ T cell line or clone grown in culture. The receptor's source is a human donor with non-small cell lung cancer. Some clones in this sample may be carry-over from other donors' samples. The sequence links TRBV5-6 to TRBJ1-2; there is no confident call for the D gene. CDR3 reads: CASSLELGARRYTF. At the DNA level, the sequence is TGTGCCAGCAGCTTGGAACTCGGAGCCCGGCGCTACACCTTC.